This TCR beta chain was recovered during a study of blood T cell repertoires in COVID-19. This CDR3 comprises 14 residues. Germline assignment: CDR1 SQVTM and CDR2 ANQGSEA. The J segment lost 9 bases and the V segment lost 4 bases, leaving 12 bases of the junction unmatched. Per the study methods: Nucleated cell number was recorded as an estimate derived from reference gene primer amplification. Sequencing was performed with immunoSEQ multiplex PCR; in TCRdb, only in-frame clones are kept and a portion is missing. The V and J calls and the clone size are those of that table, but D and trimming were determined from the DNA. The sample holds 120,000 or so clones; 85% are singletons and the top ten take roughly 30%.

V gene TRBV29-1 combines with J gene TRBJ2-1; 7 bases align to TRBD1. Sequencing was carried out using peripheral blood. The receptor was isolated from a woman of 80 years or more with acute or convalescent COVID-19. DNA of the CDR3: TGCAGCGTTGTTCTCATTAACAGGGGCGGTGAGCAGTTCTTC. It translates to CSVVLINRGGEQFF.